This T cell receptor beta chain was recovered during a study of cytomegalovirus exposure and HLA in healthy donors. Turning to the study itself: Prior work identified some 120 million unique TCR beta sequences in roughly 180 million T cells. Study results and caveats: Usually a TCR sequence was rare, but some public TCRs were found in many donors. Follow-up analysis seemed to connect common viral pathogens with several of the most significant clusters identified.

Everyone who donated was a healthy bone marrow donor. Amplification used 60 Vbeta primers and 13 Jbeta primers. The table came from immunoSEQ multiplex PCR; TCRdb's copy has only in-frame clones and leaves some out. The repertoire has about 120,000 clones, 79% of them found once; the top ten carry roughly 4.3%. Worth noting for this clone: Its target is unknown.

Sequencing used PBMCs. This receptor was taken from a man in his thirties or forties in good health and CMV-seropositive.

The CDR3 DNA reads TGTGCCAGCAGCTCGAAGCTAGCGGGGGCGCAGTATTTT. Amino acids: CASSSKLAGAQYF. This chain links TRBV7-3 with TRBJ2-3, with 10 bases that match TRBD2. Germline CDR1 and CDR2: SGHTA and FQGTGA. The V and J ends lost 4 bases and 10 bases, in that order; junction bases with no gene match: 5. This CDR3 is built from 13 residues.